This T cell receptor (beta chain) derives from a study of T cell responses to AZD1222 COVID-19 vaccine. Looking at the study overall: Analysis merged second doses at about 4 or about 12 weeks. Study conclusions and caveats: Females outnumbered males among donors, who were mostly white British; clonal diversity was possibly underestimated. Nearly half of spike-specific TCRs reportedly target unmutated variant regions. Repertoire sampling happened only post peak T cell response.

The data were produced by immunoSEQ multiplex PCR, yet TCRdb's version contains in-frame clones alone and is incomplete. This table has 110,000 to 150,000 clones, more than 85% appearing once. As to this clone: Its target is not known.

CDR1 is GTSNPN and CDR2 is SVGIG in the germline V gene (reference sequence). V dropped 0 bases and J dropped 7 bases, with 16 bases sitting between them. The CDR3 totals 14 residues. This receptor was identified in an adult in good health. J is TRBJ2-7 and V is TRBV30, with a possible D match to TRBD2 (5 bases). This specimen consisted of peripheral blood, obtained on day 0 of AZD1222 vaccination. CDR3 sequence: CAWSVPGITPEQYF. In nucleotides, the CDR3 is TGTGCCTGGAGTGTACCCGGGATCACCCCGGAGCAGTACTTC.